This TCR beta chain was obtained from a study of cytomegalovirus exposure and HLA in healthy donors. Study conclusions and caveats: When presence/absence was analysed, sequencing depth was taken to be roughly uniform across donors. In a later analysis, HLA-associated beta chains showed higher expansion and lower generation probabilities than comparable chains. In a later analysis, most CMV-associated TCR beta chains appeared HLA-restricted. Later, TCR association rates were found to vary by HLA locus, highest for DRB1 and lowest for HLA-C.

The CDR3 runs to 14 residues. V lost 3 bases, J lost 8 bases, and 13 bases lay in between. Germline CDR1 and CDR2: MDHEN and SYDVKM. Both 60 Vbeta primers and 13 Jbeta primers went into the PCR. TCRdb keeps only in-frame clones here, not all; method: immunoSEQ multiplex PCR. The data hold around 150,000 clones, with about four fifths observed a single time. A remark on this clone: Antigen specificity is unknown.

The source material was PBMCs. The TCR originated in a man aged 45-65 years in good health and CMV-seropositive. The chain joins TRBV28 to TRBJ1-4, with D tentatively TRBD1 (6 bases). CDR3 sequence (DNA): TGTGCCAGCAGTTTCGTGGGAGGGGGGGAAAAACTGTTTTTT. This gives the protein CASSFVGGGEKLFF.